This is a list of T cell receptor beta chains from one sample in a study of shared clonotypes between healthy human individuals. Sequencing used immunoSEQ multiplex PCR; TCRdb keeps in-frame clones, though not all of them. The table has around 700,000 clones, about two thirds seen once; the top ten hold about 2%. The sequencing sample was made of memory CD4+ T cells sorted from blood. The receptors were sampled from a woman aged 30 to 39 in good health. The CDR3 runs from the conserved cysteine through the conserved F or W. The D gene is left open where the match is weak. Clone size appears in some rows only: once, few, many, or a class for an expanded clone.

V gene	D gene	J gene	clone size	CDR3 protein	CDR3 DNA
TRBV11-2	-	TRBJ2-1	-	CASSLEGDYNEQFF	TGTGCCAGCAGCTTAGAAGGTGACTACAATGAGCAGTTCTTC
TRBV7-8	TRBD2	TRBJ2-3	-	CASRITSGSRTDTQYF	TGTGCCAGCAGGATAACTAGCGGGTCTCGCACAGATACGCAGTATTTT
TRBV28	-	TRBJ2-6	-	CASSFGRAGGANVLTF	TGTGCCAGCAGTTTTGGTAGGGCCGGTGGGGCCAACGTCCTGACTTTC
TRBV18	TRBD2	TRBJ2-7	-	CASSPGPSGIKDYEQYF	TGTGCCAGCTCACCGGGGCCTAGCGGGATTAAGGACTACGAGCAGTACTTC
TRBV10-3	TRBD1	TRBJ2-1	few	CAISGRGVGTGVNEQFF	TGTGCCATCAGTGGCCGAGGGGTGGGGACAGGGGTCAATGAGCAGTTCTTC
TRBV28	-	TRBJ1-1	-	CASKERLKNTEAFF	TGTGCCAGCAAGGAAAGACTAAAGAACACTGAAGCTTTCTTT
TRBV18	TRBD1	TRBJ2-2	-	CASSPPTGGNTGELFF	TGTGCCAGCTCACCCCCGACAGGGGGGAACACCGGGGAGCTGTTTTTT
TRBV2	-	TRBJ2-3	-	CASRNREDTDTQYF	TGTGCCAGCAGAAACAGGGAAGACACAGATACGCAGTATTTT
TRBV2	TRBD1	TRBJ1-2	-	CASIAGGQLGYTF	TGTGCCAGCATAGCAGGGGGGCAGCTTGGCTACACCTTC
TRBV30	-	TRBJ2-2	-	CAWSAGTANTGELFF	TGTGCCTGGAGTGCCGGGACGGCGAACACCGGGGAGCTGTTTTTT
TRBV28	-	TRBJ2-1	-	CASSLLDGVNEQFF	TGTGCCAGCAGCCTCCTGGACGGTGTCAATGAGCAGTTCTTC
TRBV21-1	-	TRBJ2-6	-	CASSDFGLSGANVLTF	TGTGCCAGCAGCGATTTCGGCCTTTCTGGGGCCAACGTCCTGACTTTC
TRBV19	-	TRBJ2-7	-	CASSIRTSGDYEQYF	TGTGCCAGTAGTATCAGGACGTCCGGCGACTACGAGCAGTACTTC
TRBV11-2	TRBD2	TRBJ2-7	-	CASSLDRLAGGEQYF	TGTGCCAGCAGCTTAGACAGGCTAGCGGGAGGCGAGCAGTACTTC
TRBV30	TRBD1	TRBJ1-5	-	CAWNRGANQPQHF	TGTGCCTGGAACAGGGGGGCCAATCAGCCCCAGCATTTT
TRBV9	TRBD2	TRBJ2-5	-	CASSPQGLTYTKETQYF	TGTGCCAGCAGCCCCCAGGGACTAACCTATACCAAAGAGACCCAGTACTTC
TRBV28	-	TRBJ2-7	-	CASSFNRRAYEQYF	TGTGCCAGCAGTTTTAATCGCAGAGCCTACGAGCAGTACTTC
TRBV5-1	-	TRBJ2-1	few	CASSLSSGLYNEQFF	TGCGCCAGCTCCCTCTCCTCCGGACTGTACAATGAGCAGTTCTTC
TRBV11-2	-	TRBJ2-5	few	CASSRSETQYF	TGTGCCAGCAGCCGGTCAGAGACCCAGTACTTC
TRBV19	-	TRBJ2-7	few	CASSSLSGEQYF	TGTGCCAGTAGTTCTTTGAGTGGCGAGCAGTACTTC
TRBV7-3	TRBD1	TRBJ1-3	-	CASSPNPTGGFSGNTIYF	TGTGCCAGCAGCCCCAACCCGACAGGGGGTTTCTCTGGAAACACCATATATTTT
TRBV7-3	TRBD2	TRBJ2-3	few	CASSSYQSGGDTQYF	TGTGCCAGCAGCTCCTACCAGTCGGGGGGAGATACGCAGTATTTT
TRBV27	-	TRBJ2-1	few	CASSFTQALSGRNEQFF	TGTGCCAGCAGTTTTACCCAGGCCCTATCCGGACGCAATGAGCAGTTCTTC
TRBV12-1	-	TRBJ2-2	few	CASSFAGSNTGELFF	TGTGCCAGCAGCTTTGCAGGGTCTAACACCGGGGAGCTGTTTTTT
TRBV5-1	-	TRBJ2-1	few	CASSLHYNEQFF	TGCGCCAGCAGCTTACACTACAATGAGCAGTTCTTC
TRBV6-4	TRBD2	TRBJ2-2	-	CASSDEASGNTGELFF	TGTGCCAGCAGTGACGAGGCTAGCGGAAACACCGGGGAGCTGTTTTTT
TRBV2	TRBD1	TRBJ2-7	-	CATRQGSSYEQYF	TGTGCCACAAGACAGGGAAGCTCCTACGAGCAGTACTTC
TRBV5-4	-	TRBJ2-5	-	CASSSPGEGETQYF	TGTGCCAGCAGCTCTCCAGGAGAGGGAGAGACCCAGTACTTC
TRBV25-1	TRBD1	TRBJ2-3	-	CASGDRGTDTQYF	TGTGCCAGCGGAGACAGGGGAACAGATACGCAGTATTTT
TRBV18	-	TRBJ2-3	-	CASSPKAPGGTDTQYF	TGTGCCAGCTCACCAAAGGCGCCGGGGGGCACAGATACGCAGTATTTT
TRBV27	-	TRBJ1-2	-	CASSLSRVGVYGYTF	TGTGCCAGCAGTTTATCGAGGGTAGGGGTCTATGGCTACACCTTC
TRBV5-1	-	TRBJ2-2	-	CASSPSGAGNTGELFF	TGCGCCAGCAGCCCCTCAGGGGCCGGGAACACCGGGGAGCTGTTTTTT
TRBV28	TRBD1	TRBJ1-1	-	CASSSRQGRAFF	TGTGCCAGCAGTTCACGACAGGGACGAGCTTTCTTT
TRBV13	TRBD1	TRBJ1-4	-	CASSLDRAQEKLFF	TGTGCCAGCAGCCTCGACAGGGCGCAGGAAAAACTGTTTTTT
TRBV5-1	-	TRBJ2-3	-	CASSFMGAVTDTQYF	TGCGCCAGCAGCTTTATGGGAGCGGTCACAGATACGCAGTATTTT
TRBV20-1	-	TRBJ1-1	-	CSADTEWSAFF	TGCAGTGCAGACACGGAGTGGTCAGCTTTCTTT
TRBV6-1	-	TRBJ1-2	-	CASSEAIYGYTF	TGTGCCAGCAGTGAAGCAATCTATGGCTACACCTTC
TRBV2	-	TRBJ2-7	once	CASSQGDSRDPYEQYF	TGTGCCAGCAGCCAAGGCGACAGCCGCGACCCCTACGAGCAGTACTTC
TRBV28	TRBD2	TRBJ2-3	-	CASSRGLAATTDTQYF	TGTGCCAGCAGTCGCGGACTAGCGGCCACCACAGATACGCAGTATTTT
TRBV11-1	TRBD2	TRBJ2-3	-	CASTSIGGRKDTQYF	TGTGCCAGCACCTCTATTGGCGGGAGGAAAGATACGCAGTATTTT
TRBV28	TRBD1	TRBJ2-5	once	CASSSPTGGRETQYF	TGTGCCAGCAGTTCACCGACAGGGGGCCGGGAGACCCAGTACTTC
TRBV5-8	-	TRBJ1-5	-	CASSRDTGARVDQPQHF	TGTGCCAGCAGTCGAGATACAGGAGCGCGGGTAGATCAGCCCCAGCATTTT
TRBV19	TRBD1	TRBJ2-2	-	CATTLGTGAPGELFF	TGTGCCACCACTCTGGGGACAGGGGCTCCCGGGGAGCTGTTTTTT
TRBV5-1	-	TRBJ1-1	-	CASRVHRELNTEAFF	TGCGCCAGCAGGGTCCACAGGGAATTGAACACTGAAGCTTTCTTT
TRBV25-1	TRBD1	TRBJ2-7	-	CASSGLVRVGTGFYEQYF	TGTGCCAGCAGTGGGTTAGTTAGGGTTGGGACAGGGTTCTACGAGCAGTACTTC
TRBV7-2	-	TRBJ1-2	few	CASSLGGLGYTF	TGTGCCAGCAGCTTAGGAGGGCTTGGCTACACCTTC
TRBV5-1	TRBD2	TRBJ2-7	few	CASSSGTSGMVPRF	TGCGCCAGCAGCTCCGGGACTAGCGGAATGGTGCCCCGCTTC
TRBV4-1	-	TRBJ1-2	-	CASSQAGGGIYGYTF	TGCGCCAGCAGTCAAGCGGGGGGCGGAATCTATGGCTACACCTTC
TRBV18	TRBD1	TRBJ2-7	-	CASSPYRGDHYEQYF	TGTGCCAGCTCACCCTACAGGGGGGACCACTACGAGCAGTACTTC
TRBV28	-	TRBJ2-1	-	CASSLRLQTLNEQFF	TGTGCCAGCAGTTTACGGCTCCAGACCCTCAATGAGCAGTTCTTC
TRBV7-8	-	TRBJ2-7	many	CASSLSGTSGYEQYF	TGTGCCAGCAGCTTATCCGGGACCTCGGGCTACGAGCAGTACTTC
TRBV7-9	-	TRBJ2-5	once	CASSPVLVGETQYF	TGTGCCAGCAGCCCCGTACTTGTGGGAGAGACCCAGTACTTC
TRBV19	-	TRBJ1-5	-	CASSIGQGYRNQPQHF	TGTGCCAGTAGTATTGGTCAGGGGTATCGCAATCAGCCCCAGCATTTT